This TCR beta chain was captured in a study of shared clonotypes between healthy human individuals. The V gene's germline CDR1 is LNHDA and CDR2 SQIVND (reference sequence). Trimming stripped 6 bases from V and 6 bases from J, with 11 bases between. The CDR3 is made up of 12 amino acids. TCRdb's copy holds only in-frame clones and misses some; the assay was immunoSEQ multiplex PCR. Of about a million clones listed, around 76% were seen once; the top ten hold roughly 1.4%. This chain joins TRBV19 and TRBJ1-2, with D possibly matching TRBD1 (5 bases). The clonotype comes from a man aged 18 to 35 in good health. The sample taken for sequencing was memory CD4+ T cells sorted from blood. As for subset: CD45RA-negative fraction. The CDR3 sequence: CASRGAEDGYTF. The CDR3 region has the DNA TGTGCCAGTAGAGGGGCAGAGGATGGCTACACCTTC.